This is a list of T cell receptor beta chains from one sample in a study of T cell responses to AZD1222 COVID-19 vaccine. TCRdb keeps only in-frame clones here, not all; method: immunoSEQ multiplex PCR. The repertoire holds about 120,000 clones, with more than 75% as singletons. Source: peripheral blood, taken on day 0 of AZD1222 vaccination. Source of these receptors: an adult in good health. Each CDR3 is given with its conserved first and last residue. D genes are given only for firm matches. The size entry is marked missing in some rows and otherwise reads once, few, many or a size class.

V: TRBV7-2; D: .; size: .; J: TRBJ1-5; DNA: TGTGCCAGCAGCTTAGCGAGAGATCAGCCCCAGCATTTT; CDR3: CASSLARDQPQHF
V: TRBV2; D: .; size: .; J: TRBJ2-2; DNA: TGTGCCAGCAGTGGGGACTCCGGGGAGCTGTTTTTT; CDR3: CASSGDSGELFF
V: TRBV29-1; D: .; size: few; J: TRBJ2-6; DNA: TGCAGCGTTGAAGCAGACAGTGGGAGGGCCAACGTCCTGACTTTC; CDR3: CSVEADSGRANVLTF
V: TRBV30; D: TRBD1; size: .; J: TRBJ2-4; DNA: TGTGCCTGGAGCACGACAGGGGTCGGGGCCAAAAACATTCAGTACTTC; CDR3: CAWSTTGVGAKNIQYF
V: TRBV7-3; D: TRBD2; size: .; J: TRBJ2-1; DNA: TGTGCCAGCAGCTTAAGGATTAGCGGGAGTTGCAATGAGCAGTTCTTC; CDR3: CASSLRISGSCNEQFF
V: TRBV3-1/TRBV3-2; D: .; size: .; J: TRBJ2-3; DNA: TGTGCCAGCAGCCTCCCCCCGGGGTCGGCGGATACGCAGTATTTT; CDR3: CASSLPPGSADTQYF
V: TRBV27; D: .; size: .; J: TRBJ2-7; DNA: TGTGCCAGCAGATACAGGGCTTTAACCTCCTACGAGCAGTACTTC; CDR3: CASRYRALTSYEQYF
V: TRBV9; D: .; size: .; J: TRBJ2-1; DNA: TGTGCCAGCAGCGTAGGCGGCAGCGCCGGATACAATGAGCAGTTCTTC; CDR3: CASSVGGSAGYNEQFF
V: TRBV11-2; D: TRBD2; size: few; J: TRBJ2-2; DNA: TGTGCCAGCAGCTTAGCTAGCGGGGGGAACACCGGGGAGCTGTTTTTT; CDR3: CASSLASGGNTGELFF
V: TRBV18; D: TRBD2; size: .; J: TRBJ2-7; DNA: TGTGCCAGCTCACCCGGAACTAGCGGGATCGAGCAGTACTTC; CDR3: CASSPGTSGIEQYF
V: TRBV7-9; D: TRBD2; size: .; J: TRBJ2-1; DNA: TGTGCCAGCAGCTTAGGAATGAATAGCGGGGGGAGCTCCTACAATGAGCAGTTCTTC; CDR3: CASSLGMNSGGSSYNEQFF
V: TRBV5-8; D: .; size: .; J: TRBJ1-3; DNA: TGTGCCAGCAGCTTGGAAGGGACGGAGGAGTTCTCTGGAAACACCATATATTTT; CDR3: CASSLEGTEEFSGNTIYF
V: TRBV4-3; D: TRBD2; size: few; J: TRBJ2-2; DNA: TGCGCCAGCAGCCAAGAGAGGCATAGCGGGTGGAACACCGGGGAGCTGTTTTTT; CDR3: CASSQERHSGWNTGELFF
V: TRBV9; D: .; size: once; J: TRBJ2-1; DNA: TGTGCCAGCAGGCGGAGTGGAGGATCCTACAATGAGCAGTTCTTC; CDR3: CASRRSGGSYNEQFF
V: TRBV6-5; D: TRBD1; size: .; J: TRBJ1-2; DNA: TGTGCCAGCCTCGACAGGGGGCGAGGCTATGGCTACACCTTC; CDR3: CASLDRGRGYGYTF
V: TRBV5-1; D: TRBD1; size: few; J: TRBJ1-2; DNA: TGCGCCAGCAGCCCAGGACAGGGGAGGGGGTATAACTATGGCTACACCTTC; CDR3: CASSPGQGRGYNYGYTF
V: TRBV29-1; D: .; size: .; J: TRBJ1-5; DNA: TGCAGCGTTGCCTTGGGGGTTGATCAGCCCCAGCATTTT; CDR3: CSVALGVDQPQHF
V: TRBV13; D: .; size: .; J: TRBJ1-1; DNA: TGTGCCAGCAGCTCGCGGGGGGAAGACAAAGCTTTCTTT; CDR3: CASSSRGEDKAFF
V: TRBV30; D: TRBD1; size: once; J: TRBJ2-1; DNA: TGTGCCTGGAAGTATGGGGGGACAGGGAACAATGAGCAGTTCTTC; CDR3: CAWKYGGTGNNEQFF